This T cell receptor beta chain was recovered during a study of cytomegalovirus exposure and HLA in healthy donors. To note about this clone: Its specificity is unknown.

Primers for the PCR totalled 60 Vbeta and 13 Jbeta. Repertoires were generated with immunoSEQ multiplex PCR, while TCRdb's copy carries only in-frame clones and drops some. Of some 190,000 clones listed, roughly 80% were seen once; the top ten hold roughly 1.4%. V dropped 4 bases and J dropped 6 bases, with 10 bases sitting between them. The CDR3 contains 13 residues. Germline assignment: CDR1 LGHNA and CDR2 YSLEER. General study points: V- and J-gene trimming in TCR beta was tied to a missense DCLRE1C variant by an analysis performed later. It was assumed in the presence/absence analyses that sequencing depth was roughly uniform across donors.

This TCR was recovered from a woman in her fifties or sixties in good health and CMV-seronegative. Sample: PBMCs. The chain uses TRBV4-3 and TRBJ1-5; tentative D call: TRBD1 (6 bases). The DNA of the CDR3 is TGCGCCAGCAGCCCGCAAGGGGGTCAGCCCCAGCATTTT. The encoded protein is CASSPQGGQPQHF.